The clone carrying this T cell receptor beta chain has just one count. Clones were sequenced by immunoSEQ multiplex PCR, and TCRdb holds only the in-frame ones, with some missing. The sample consists of approximately 150,000 clones, 80% to 90% of them appearing once. This entry comes from a study of cytomegalovirus exposure and HLA in healthy donors. V lost 5 bases to trimming and J lost 0 bases, with 11 bases between them. The CDR3 runs 14 residues. Germline V gene data show CDR1 as LNHDA and CDR2 as SQIVND (reference sequence). The validation cohort, a group of more than 100 subjects, included the donors and was separate from the roughly 670-subject first cohort.

The sample consisted of PBMCs. The chain recombines TRBV19 with TRBJ2-7; TRBD1 is a possible D gene (6 bases). The sequence derives from a man aged 18 to 30 in good health and CMV-seropositive. The CDR3 bases are TGTGCCAGTAGTGGGGGACATGGCTCCTACGAGCAGTACTTC. Encoded protein: CASSGGHGSYEQYF.